This is a list of T cell receptor beta chains from one sample in a study of cytomegalovirus exposure and HLA in healthy donors. Assay: immunoSEQ multiplex PCR; the TCRdb copy retains only in-frame clones and omits some. Of roughly 60,000 clones detected, roughly 91% appear once; the ten largest clones hold around 2.2%. Sample: PBMCs. These receptors came from a woman in her thirties in good health and CMV-seronegative. The CDR3 runs from the conserved cysteine through the conserved F or W. Fields, in order: J gene, D gene, V gene, clone size, CDR3 protein, CDR3 DNA. D genes are given only for firm matches. Only some rows state a clone size, as once, few, many or a class for expanded clones.

>TRBJ2-1|NA|TRBV5-1|once
CASSLDQGLGEQFF
TGCGCCAGCAGCTTGGACCAGGGCTTGGGTGAGCAGTTCTTC
>TRBJ2-1|NA|TRBV5-6|NA
CASSLGGASYNEQFF
TGTGCCAGCAGTCTAGGGGGAGCATCCTACAATGAGCAGTTCTTC
>TRBJ2-5|NA|TRBV6-1|NA
CASNSNAQETQYF
TGTGCCAGCAATTCTAACGCGCAAGAGACCCAGTACTTC
>TRBJ1-2|NA|TRBV27|NA
CASSLDGVHGYTF
TGTGCCAGCAGTTTAGATGGAGTGCATGGCTACACCTTC
>TRBJ2-7|NA|TRBV20-1|once
CSAKLAIEQYF
TGCAGTGCAAAACTAGCTATCGAGCAGTACTTC
>TRBJ1-1|NA|TRBV19|NA
CASSIDHIRFPEAFF
TGTGCCAGTAGTATAGATCATATCAGGTTCCCTGAAGCTTTCTTT
>TRBJ2-3|NA|TRBV21-1|NA
CASSKNRRTSTDTQYF
TGTGCCAGCAGCAAAAACCGGAGGACTAGCACAGATACGCAGTATTTT
>TRBJ2-5|NA|TRBV11-1|NA
CASSGGAMVETQYF
TGTGCCAGCAGCGGAGGGGCAATGGTAGAGACCCAGTACTTC
>TRBJ2-7|TRBD2|TRBV29-1|NA
CSVAPLAGQYEQYF
TGCAGCGTGGCCCCATTAGCGGGCCAGTACGAGCAGTACTTC
>TRBJ1-2|NA|TRBV6-5|NA
CASSRGGGGGYTF
TGTGCCAGCAGTCGAGGTGGGGGGGGTGGCTACACCTTC
>TRBJ1-2|NA|TRBV5-4|NA
CASSFTRETHGYTF
TGTGCCAGCAGCTTCACCAGGGAAACGCATGGCTACACCTTC
>TRBJ1-1|TRBD1|TRBV9|NA
CASSVGTGGNTEAFF
TGTGCCAGCAGCGTGGGGACAGGGGGAAACACTGAAGCTTTCTTT
>TRBJ1-2|TRBD1|TRBV28|NA
CASSLSEETGANYGYTF
TGTGCCAGCAGTTTATCGGAAGAGACAGGGGCCAACTATGGCTACACCTTC
>TRBJ1-5|TRBD1|TRBV25-1|once
CASSGDRGSNQPQHF
TGTGCCAGCAGTGGTGACAGGGGGTCCAATCAGCCCCAGCATTTT
>TRBJ2-7|NA|TRBV14|few
CASSQDAAGTYEQYF
TGTGCCAGCAGCCAAGATGCGGCAGGGACCTACGAGCAGTACTTC
>TRBJ2-7|TRBD1|TRBV28|once
CASSFRASDSGGWEQYF
TGTGCCAGCAGTTTTAGAGCCTCAGACTCAGGGGGCTGGGAGCAGTACTTC
>TRBJ1-4|NA|TRBV6-1|once
CASSEARSNEKLFF
TGTGCCAGCAGTGAAGCGCGCTCTAATGAAAAACTGTTTTTT
>TRBJ2-5|TRBD1|TRBV27|NA
CASSDRVLLGTQYF
TGTGCCAGCAGCGACAGGGTCTTGCTCGGGACCCAGTACTTC
>TRBJ1-3|NA|TRBV19|NA
CASSMSHRNTIYF
TGTGCCAGTAGTATGTCCCATCGGAACACCATATATTTT
>TRBJ1-2|NA|TRBV27|once
CASSRYGVQGGGDYGYTF
TGTGCCAGCAGTCGCTACGGGGTACAGGGCGGTGGCGACTATGGCTACACCTTC
>TRBJ2-7|NA|TRBV6-5|NA
CASSYDQRTYEQYF
TGTGCCAGCAGTTACGACCAGCGGACCTACGAGCAGTACTTC
>TRBJ2-7|TRBD2|TRBV2|NA
CASSALGAGGSHEQYF
TGTGCCAGCAGTGCCTTGGGGGCGGGAGGTTCCCACGAGCAGTACTTC
>TRBJ1-2|NA|TRBV4-1|NA
CASSQVLSGRVYSNGYTF
TGCGCCAGCAGCCAAGTTCTCTCAGGCAGGGTGTACTCTAATGGCTACACCTTC
>TRBJ2-3|TRBD2|TRBV28|NA
CASILSGKGDTQYF
TGTGCCAGCATACTTAGCGGGAAGGGGGATACGCAGTATTTT
>TRBJ2-6|NA|TRBV9|NA
CASSVALETVSGANVLTF
TGTGCCAGCAGCGTAGCTCTCGAGACAGTCTCTGGGGCCAACGTCCTGACTTTC
>TRBJ2-1|NA|TRBV11-3|once
CASSLGRVGYNEQFF
TGTGCCAGCAGCTTAGGCAGGGTGGGTTACAATGAGCAGTTCTTC
>TRBJ1-2|NA|TRBV25-1|NA
CASSEGGEWGAYGYTF
TGTGCCAGCAGTGAAGGGGGGGAGTGGGGGGCCTATGGCTACACCTTC
>TRBJ1-2|NA|TRBV19|NA
CATGQNYGYTF
TGTGCCACAGGACAGAACTATGGCTACACCTTC
>TRBJ1-5|TRBD1|TRBV6-8|NA
CASSSLAPIRTGCNQPQHF
TGTGCCAGCAGTTCTCTCGCCCCCATCCGGACAGGGTGCAATCAGCCCCAGCATTTT
>TRBJ2-3|NA|TRBV30|once
CAWSVGGSSTDTQYF
TGTGCCTGGAGTGTCGGAGGGTCTTCCACAGATACGCAGTATTTT
>TRBJ1-2|NA|TRBV6-5|NA
CASSSGHGYTF
TGTGCCAGCAGTAGTGGGCATGGCTACACCTTC
>TRBJ1-3|NA|TRBV11-2|NA
CASSRRAEDTIYF
TGTGCCAGCAGCCGGAGGGCGGAAGACACCATATATTTT
>TRBJ1-2|TRBD1|TRBV30|NA
CAWSASTGGYGYTF
TGTGCCTGGAGTGCCTCGACAGGGGGATATGGCTACACCTTC
>TRBJ1-5|NA|TRBV7-2|NA
CASRPGAGSNQPQHF
TGTGCCAGCAGACCTGGTGCAGGGAGCAATCAGCCCCAGCATTTT
>TRBJ2-7|NA|TRBV27|NA
CASSLQGSYEQYF
TGTGCCAGCAGTTTACAGGGATCCTACGAGCAGTACTTC
>TRBJ2-1|TRBD2|TRBV6-5|NA
CASSYEAGGPDEQFF
TGTGCCAGCAGTTACGAAGCGGGAGGGCCGGATGAGCAGTTCTTC
>TRBJ2-7|NA|TRBV28|few
CASSLFRGVGHEQYF
TGTGCCAGCAGTTTGTTCAGGGGAGTAGGCCACGAGCAGTACTTC
>TRBJ2-2|NA|TRBV27|NA
CASSLKGVLYTGELFF
TGTGCCAGCAGTTTGAAGGGAGTACTTTACACCGGGGAGCTGTTTTTT
>TRBJ2-7|TRBD1|TRBV4-2|NA
CASGGQGGEQYF
TGTGCCAGCGGGGGACAGGGGGGCGAGCAGTACTTC
>TRBJ2-7|TRBD2|TRBV29-1|NA
CSVHTDTGTSGTYEQYF
TGCAGCGTACACACTGATACCGGGACTAGCGGCACCTACGAGCAGTACTTC
>TRBJ1-1|NA|TRBV6-5|NA
CASRRYNTEAFF
TGTGCCAGCAGACGCTACAACACTGAAGCTTTCTTT
>TRBJ2-1|TRBD2|TRBV19|NA
CASSIRGGRGWSEQFF
TGTGCCAGTAGTATACGCGGCGGGAGAGGTTGGAGTGAGCAGTTCTTC
>TRBJ2-7|TRBD2|TRBV7-9|NA
CASSYPSSGGVYEQYF
TGTGCCAGCAGCTACCCCTCTAGCGGGGGAGTCTACGAGCAGTACTTC
>TRBJ2-5|NA|TRBV6-1|NA
CASSVYKGGGIETQYF
TGTGCCAGCAGTGTCTATAAGGGTGGGGGGATAGAGACCCAGTACTTC
>TRBJ1-2|TRBD1|TRBV14|NA
CASSDIWTGRDVGYTF
TGTGCCAGCAGCGACATTTGGACAGGGAGGGACGTGGGCTACACCTTC
>TRBJ2-4|TRBD1|TRBV9|once
CASSVGGTGGALGNIQYF
TGTGCCAGCAGCGTGGGTGGGACAGGGGGCGCCCTTGGAAACATTCAGTACTTC
>TRBJ2-2|NA|TRBV23-1|NA
CASSQSRRDTGELFF
TGCGCCAGCAGTCAATCCAGGCGAGACACCGGGGAGCTGTTTTTT
>TRBJ2-1|TRBD2|TRBV27|NA
CASSPWAGASYNEQFF
TGTGCCAGCAGTCCCTGGGCGGGAGCCTCCTACAATGAGCAGTTCTTC
>TRBJ2-7|TRBD2|TRBV18|NA
CASSPFSGLAVHEQYF
TGTGCCAGCTCACCATTTTCCGGACTAGCGGTCCACGAGCAGTACTTC
>TRBJ2-1|TRBD1|TRBV5-1|NA
CASSSGQGNEQFF
TGCGCCAGCAGCTCAGGACAGGGGAATGAGCAGTTCTTC
>TRBJ2-3|TRBD1|TRBV28|NA
CASSYRDSLTDTQYF
TGTGCCAGCAGTTACCGGGACAGTCTCACAGATACGCAGTATTTT
>TRBJ2-2|NA|TRBV30|NA
CAWSVLPTGELFF
TGTGCCTGGAGTGTACTCCCAACCGGGGAGCTGTTTTTT